A single sample gave rise to the 20 T cell receptor beta chains below, sequenced in a study of blood T cell repertoires in COVID-19. The protocol was immunoSEQ multiplex PCR, while the TCRdb copy is restricted to in-frame clones and leaves out a portion. The sample includes under 200,000 clones, about 80% of them seen just once. Sequencing was carried out using PBMCs or T cells enriched from blood (not recorded which). The receptors come from a woman aged 60-75 years who had recovered from COVID-19.

The chain carries TRBV11-2 and TRBJ2-6; D is perhaps TRBD1 (5 bases). Between the trimmed V and J ends, which lost 1 base and 3 bases, there was a span of 7 bases. This CDR3 is built from 15 residues. Looked up from germline, CDR1 is SGHAT and CDR2 is FQNNGV. CDR3 in amino acids: CASSLVRGGANVLTF. CDR3 DNA: TGTGCCAGCAGCTTAGTAAGGGGTGGGGCCAACGTCCTGACTTTC.

This rearrangement joins TRBV4-2 to TRBJ2-4, with TRBD2 matching over 14 bases. The CDR3 covers 14 residues. Germline V lookup: CDR1 LGHNA, CDR2 YNFKEQ. J was trimmed by 14 bases and V by 5 bases; bases with no gene match: 8. The CDR3 spells CASSLETSGGAEYF. The CDR3 nucleotides read TGTGCCAGCAGCTTAGAGACTAGCGGGGGGGCCGAGTACTTC.

This chain joins TRBV5-6 and TRBJ1-4, with D maybe TRBD1 (5 bases). The CDR3 contains 14 residues. The V end lost 2 bases, the J end lost 5 bases, and 10 bases lay between the germline ends. From germline, CDR1 is SGHDT and CDR2 YYEEEE. The CDR3 here is CASSFQGLNEKLFF. CDR3 in DNA: TGTGCCAGCAGCTTTCAGGGCCTAAATGAAAAACTGTTTTTT.

In DNA, the CDR3 is TGTGCCAGCAGCCTACAGGGAGACACTGAAGCTTTCTTT. Encoded protein: CASSLQGDTEAFF. V and J are TRBV7-6 and TRBJ1-1, with D perhaps matching TRBD1 (6 bases). V was clipped by 5 bases and J by 3 bases, with 10 bases between them. Per the germline V gene, CDR1 is SGHVS and CDR2 is FNYEAQ. CDR3 length: 13 amino acids. The variable domain in full, with the rest retrieved from reference TRBV7-6 and TRBJ1-1, is GAGVSQSPRYKVTKRGQDVALRCDPISGHVSLYWYRQALGQGPEFLTYFNYEAQQDKSGLPNDRFSAERPEGSISTLTIQRTEQRDSAMYRCASSLQGDTEAFFGQGTRLTVV.

The V call is TRBV24-1, the J call TRBJ2-1; 8 positions agree with TRBD1. J was trimmed by 9 bases and V by 2 bases; bases with no gene match: 5. The CDR3 spans 14 residues. The V gene's germline CDR1 is KGHDR and CDR2 SFDVKD. The CDR3 nucleotides read TGTGCCACCAGTGATTCGACAGGGGAAAGTGAGCAGTTCTTC. Translating it yields CATSDSTGESEQFF.

V usage is TRBV15 and J usage is TRBJ1-4; 8 nucleotides line up with TRBD1. This CDR3 is 16 amino acids long. Looked up from germline, CDR1 is LNHNV and CDR2 is YYDKDF (reference sequence). Trimming took 1 base from V and 7 from J; bases not matched to a gene: 8. As DNA, the CDR3 is TGTGCCACCAGCAGAGGGTCCAGGGGGCCTGCTGAAAAACTGTTTTTT. It codes for CATSRGSRGPAEKLFF.

This chain joins TRBV19 and TRBJ1-6; D is perhaps TRBD1 (6 bases). The V and J ends lost 6 bases and 7 bases respectively, with 16 bases between them. Looked up from germline, CDR1 is LNHDA and CDR2 is SQIVND (reference sequence). This CDR3 region has 15 residues. CDR3: CASRQQGRSNSPLHF. The DNA for the CDR3 is TGTGCCAGTAGGCAGCAGGGGAGAAGCAATTCACCCCTCCACTTT.

This chain connects TRBV2 to TRBJ1-5; D possibly corresponds to TRBD1 (6 bases). The CDR3 spans 15 residues. Germline CDR1 SNHLY, CDR2 FYNNEI. V lost 3 bases and J 2 bases, leaving 11 bases between the germline ends. CDR3 nucleotide sequence: TGTGCCAGCAGTGAGGGGGGGCCGGGCAATCAGCCCCAGCATTTT. This gives the protein CASSEGGPGNQPQHF.

The chain joins TRBV10-2 to TRBJ2-1; tentatively, D is TRBD2 (6 bases). This CDR3 has 16 residues. From germline, CDR1 is WSHSY and CDR2 SAAADI. The V end lost 10 bases, the J end lost 4 bases, and 23 bases lay between the germline ends. The CDR3 bases are TGCGCCACCGGGGAGGTTGCGGAGTCCCCGTACAATGAGCAGTTCTTC. Residues: CATGEVAESPYNEQFF.

Worth noting for this clone: Compared with germline, one end of the junction differs, possibly owing to a read error. The CDR3 loop is CATSDSGTGPYSYTF. The CDR3 nucleotides are TGTGCCACCAGTGATTCCGGGACAGGCCCCTATAGCTACACCTTC. The chain recombines TRBV24-1 with TRBJ1-2; 8 nucleotides align to TRBD1. The CDR3 is 15 amino acids. The germline CDR1 and CDR2 sequences are KGHDR and SFDVKD.

The J gene is TRBJ2-3, the V gene TRBV27; D is possibly TRBD2 (5 bases). Trimming cost V 7 bases and J 0 bases, with 11 bases left between them. This CDR3 is 14 amino acids long. Germline V gives CDR1 MNHEY, CDR2 SMNVEV (reference sequence). Written as DNA, the CDR3 is TGTGCCAGCAATAGAGGGTTTAGCACAGATACGCAGTATTTT. Encoded protein: CASNRGFSTDTQYF.

On this clone itself: A read error may account for a junction end that differs from germline. The rearrangement links TRBV27 to TRBJ2-7; D may be TRBD2 (6 bases). This CDR3 contains 16 residues. The germline gives CDR1 MNHEY, CDR2 SMNVEV (reference sequence). For the CDR3, the DNA is TGTGCCAGCAGTCTATCCGGGACGCGGCTAGCGCTCGAGCAGTACTTC. As protein: CASSLSGTRLALEQYF.

The chain's CDR3 is CASSQEFNPGETQYF. The CDR3 DNA reads TGCGCCAGCAGCCAAGAGTTTAACCCCGGGGAGACCCAGTACTTC. The rearrangement joins TRBV4-1 to TRBJ2-5, with D unresolved. The CDR3 is 15 residues long. V was shortened by 0 bases and J by 5 bases, with 13 bases between the two germline ends. Per germline, CDR1 MGHRA and CDR2 YSYEKL.

This clone was picked up a small number of times. This sequence joins TRBV6-5 and TRBJ2-3; D uncertain. The CDR3 loop spans 14 amino acids. Trimming cost V 0 bases and J 0 bases, with 4 bases left between them. CDR1 and CDR2 (germline): MNHEY, SVGAGI. The chain's CDR3 is CASSYSASTDTQYF. The DNA for the CDR3 is TGTGCCAGCAGTTACTCGGCAAGCACAGATACGCAGTATTTT.

The table lists this clone with a count of one. V gene TRBV5-5 combines with J gene TRBJ1-1, with 7 bases that match TRBD1. Germline V gives CDR1 SGHKS, CDR2 YYEKEE (reference sequence). This CDR3 is 15 amino acids long. Unmatched junction bases numbered 11, after V lost 6 bases and J lost 3 bases. The CDR3 DNA reads as TGTGCCAGCACCCCATTGGCAGGGGGAGACACTGAAGCTTTCTTT. Its protein product is CASTPLAGGDTEAFF.

The V gene is TRBV29-1, the J gene TRBJ2-1, with 12 nucleotides matching TRBD1. CDR1 and CDR2 (germline): SQVTM, ANQGSEA. J gave up 7 bases and V 2 bases, and 6 bases lay outside the gene matches. CDR3 length: 15 amino acids. CDR3 in DNA: TGCAGCGTTGAACTTCCGGGACAGGGGGCGAATGAGCAGTTCTTC. Amino acids: CSVELPGQGANEQFF.

V is TRBV6-5 and J is TRBJ2-7; TRBD2 aligns across 8 bases. V trimming: 4 bases; J trimming: 7 bases; junction bases outside the gene matches: 9. Germline values: CDR1 MNHEY, CDR2 SVGAGI. The CDR3 extends over 14 amino acids. CDR3 protein: CASSSGTRVREQYF. CDR3 sequence (DNA): TGTGCCAGCAGTTCAGGGACTAGGGTTCGAGAGCAGTACTTC.

The chain combines TRBV7-2 with TRBJ2-7; 9 nucleotides line up with TRBD2. Germline assignment: CDR1 SGHTA and CDR2 FQGNSA. The CDR3 runs to 15 residues. The V segment lost 5 bases and the J segment 2 bases; nucleotides outside the gene matches: 7. CDR3 sequence (DNA): TGTGCCAGCAGCAGCGCTAGCGGGGCCACCTACGAGCAGTACTTC. The encoded protein is CASSSASGATYEQYF.

V gene TRBV2 combines with J gene TRBJ1-3; 8 nucleotides match TRBD1. Germline V CDR1 and CDR2: SNHLY, FYNNEI. There are 17 residues in the CDR3. The ends lost 9 bases at V and 1 base at J; junction bases unmatched: 14. As DNA, the CDR3 is TGTGCCAGTTCCGGACAGGGTCATAAGGGGTCTGGAAACACCATATATTTT. Its translation: CASSGQGHKGSGNTIYF.

V usage is TRBV5-1 and J usage is TRBJ2-3; 11 bases fit TRBD2. Germline V gene data show CDR1 as SGHRS and CDR2 as YFSETQ. The CDR3 totals 15 residues. Trimming cost V 4 bases and J 6 bases; bases outside gene matches: 7. The CDR3 is CASSRTTSGGDTQYF. CDR3 sequence (DNA): TGCGCCAGCAGCCGAACTACTAGCGGGGGTGATACGCAGTATTTT. The full variable domain, with the rest looked up from reference TRBV5-1 and TRBJ2-3, is KAGVTQTPRYLIKTRGQQVTLSCSPISGHRSVSWYQQTPGQGLQFLFEYFSETQRNKGNFPGRFSGRQFSNSRSEMNVSTLELGDSALYLCASSRTTSGGDTQYFGPGTRLTVL.